A single sample is the source of the 5 T cell receptor beta chains below, sequenced in a study of identical twins. MiXCR was run by TCRdb on the 5' RACE reads, yielding one entry per CDR3 protein. In the table there are some 590,000 distinct CDR3 sequences, roughly 9.9% of which are singletons. These data also formed part of another study, on yellow fever vaccine responses in identical twins.

The sample comprised PBMCs. The receptors stem from a woman in her late teens or twenties in good health.

The V call is TRBV29-1, the J call TRBJ2-3; TRBD1 might be the D (5 bases). The CDR3 is 15 residues long. Trimming removed 6 bases from V and 0 bases from J, with 16 bases in between. Germline loops: CDR1 SQVTM, CDR2 ANQGSEA. The CDR3 protein is CSVTSDSDSTDTQYF. The CDR3 DNA reads TGCAGCGTAACAAGTGACAGCGATAGCACAGATACGCAGTATTTT.

This chain uses TRBV5-1 with TRBJ2-3; no firm D call. Trimming took 2 bases from V and 0 from J, leaving 10 bases between them. The CDR3 is 15 residues long. Germline CDR1 and CDR2: SGHRS and YFSETQ. The chain's CDR3 is CASSLQQSSTDTQYF. CDR3 nucleotides: TGCGCCAGCAGCTTACAGCAATCTAGCACAGATACGCAGTATTTT.

The chain carries TRBV3-1 and TRBJ2-5, with D perhaps assigned TRBD1 or TRBD2 (5 bases each). Between the trimmed V and J ends, which lost 6 bases and 4 bases, there was a span of 12 bases. This CDR3 is 13 amino acids long. CDR1 and CDR2 (germline): LGHDT, YNNKEL (reference sequence). CDR3 amino acids: CASRSGAGETQYF. The DNA of the CDR3 is TGTGCCAGCAGATCCGGGGCCGGAGAGACCCAGTACTTC.

This clonotype was observed at least ten times. The rearrangement joins TRBV27 to TRBJ2-1; D may correspond to TRBD1 or TRBD2 (6 bases each). Trimming took off 5 bases at V and 7 bases at J, with 15 bases between the two ends. Germline CDR1 and CDR2: MNHEY and SMNVEV (reference sequence). The CDR3 runs 14 residues. CDR3 sequence (DNA): TGTGCCAGCAGTCCCCTCGGCGGGACAAATGAGCAGTTCTTC. Amino acids: CASSPLGGTNEQFF.

The V and J genes are TRBV7-9 and TRBJ2-1, with 7 bases lining up with TRBD1. Germline V gene lookup returns CDR1 SEHNR and CDR2 FQNEAQ (reference sequence). Trimming at V came to 4 bases and at J to 3 bases, leaving 6 bases not matched to a gene. This CDR3 comprises 15 residues. This chain's CDR3 is CASSYRDRVYNEQFF. The CDR3 DNA sequence: TGTGCCAGCAGCTACAGGGACAGAGTCTACAATGAGCAGTTCTTC. Complete variable domain (other parts from reference TRBV7-9 and TRBJ2-1): DTGVSQNPRHKITKRGQNVTFRCDPISEHNRLYWYRQTLGQGPEFLTYFQNEAQLEKSRLLSDRFSAERPKGSFSTLEIQRTEQGDSAMYLCASSYRDRVYNEQFFGPGTRLTVL.